These 24 T cell receptor beta chains were sequenced from one sample in a study of neurological immune-mediated disorders. Via MiXCR, TCRdb re-called the 5' RACE reads, giving one row per CDR3 protein. The sample has tens of thousands of distinct CDR3 sequences; 3.5% to 5.5% are singletons. Specimen: PBMCs. These receptors all stem from a young man with multiple sclerosis.

This clonotype has a count of ten or more. This chain links TRBV10-3 with TRBJ1-2; weak D call: TRBD1 (5 bases). Germline CDR1 ENHRY, CDR2 SYGVKD. This CDR3 spans 14 amino acids. V lost 0 bases, J lost 4 bases, and 9 bases lay in between. The CDR3 reads CAISESGTSYGYTF. The DNA of the CDR3 is TGTGCCATCAGTGAGTCCGGGACTTCCTATGGCTACACCTTC.

This clonotype was recorded at least ten times. The chain couples TRBV7-6 to TRBJ2-1; 7 bases map to TRBD1. This CDR3 comprises 15 residues. Per germline, CDR1 SGHVS and CDR2 FNYEAQ. V shed 5 bases and J 0 bases; nucleotides not matched to a gene: 4. The CDR3 reads CASSRDSSSYNEQFF. The CDR3 coding sequence is TGTGCCAGCAGCCGGGACAGTAGCTCCTACAATGAGCAGTTCTTC.

V is TRBV27 and J is TRBJ2-1; 10 bases are shared with TRBD1. CDR3 length equals 15 residues. J gave up 8 bases and V 2 bases, and 6 bases lay outside the gene matches. Germline V gene lookup returns CDR1 MNHEY and CDR2 SMNVEV (reference sequence). CDR3 in amino acids: CASSLGQGGIDEQFF. The DNA of the CDR3 is TGTGCCAGCAGTTTAGGACAGGGGGGAATCGATGAGCAGTTCTTC.

In this sample, this clonotype turned up many times. The chain couples TRBV27 to TRBJ2-1; D gene ambiguous. CDR1 is MNHEY, CDR2 SMNVEV, per germline (reference sequence). The CDR3 runs to 14 residues. V was clipped by 3 bases and J by 0 bases, with 6 bases between them. The CDR3 protein is CASSLTSSYNEQFF. The CDR3 nucleotides are TGTGCCAGCAGTTTGACCAGCTCCTACAATGAGCAGTTCTTC.

In regard to this clonotype: A much larger clone sits a single nucleotide away, making a read error possible. The V call is TRBV3-1, the J call TRBJ1-6, with a weak D call TRBD1 (6 bases). The germline V and J ends were trimmed by 4 bases and 5 bases, with 9 bases remaining between them. The germline V gene encodes CDR1 LGHDT and CDR2 YNNKEL (reference sequence). CDR3 size: 14 residues. CDR3 bases: TGTGCCAGCAGCCGGGGGCAGAATAATTCACCCCTCCACTTT. Translation: CASSRGQNNSPLHF.

This clonotype was counted at least ten times. This chain links TRBV5-1 with TRBJ2-3, with 9 bases aligning to TRBD2. Germline V gene lookup returns CDR1 SGHRS and CDR2 YFSETQ. V lost 7 bases to trimming and J lost 0 bases; unmatched junction nucleotides: 3. The CDR3 sequence is 14 residues long. This CDR3 reads CASVRGGSTDTQYF. In DNA form, the CDR3 reads TGCGCCAGCGTGCGGGGGGGGAGCACAGATACGCAGTATTTT. The full variable domain, in which reference TRBV5-1 and TRBJ2-3 provide the parts outside the CDR3, is KAGVTQTPRYLIKTRGQQVTLSCSPISGHRSVSWYQQTPGQGLQFLFEYFSETQRNKGNFPGRFSGRQFSNSRSEMNVSTLELGDSALYLCASVRGGSTDTQYFGPGTRLTVL.

This clonotype has more than one count but fewer than ten. J is TRBJ1-2 and V is TRBV12-3 or TRBV12-4, with D possibly matching TRBD1 (5 bases). The CDR3 runs to 13 residues. Between the trimmed V and J ends, which lost 3 bases and 10 bases, there was a span of 15 bases. The CDR3 region has the DNA TGTGCCAGCAGTTTTTCGACAGCCGGGGCCTACACCTTC. Protein sequence: CASSFSTAGAYTF.

At least ten counts were recorded for this clonotype. V is TRBV6-6 and J is TRBJ1-2; tentative D call: TRBD1 (6 bases). CDR1 is MNHNY and CDR2 is SVGAGI in the germline V gene (reference sequence). This CDR3 is 17 amino acids long. Trimming took 4 bases from V and 4 from J, leaving 22 bases between them. Written as DNA, the CDR3 is TGTGCCAGCAGTTCCGAGGCCGGGACAAGAATTTCCTATGGCTACACCTTC. It yields the protein CASSSEAGTRISYGYTF.

Only a few counts were recorded for this clonotype. The chain uses TRBV12-3 or TRBV12-4 and TRBJ1-1; D is perhaps TRBD1 (5 bases). Between the trimmed V and J ends, which lost 5 bases and 4 bases, there was a span of 14 bases. This CDR3 has 14 residues. The CDR3 nucleotides read TGTGCCAGCAGTCCACCGTTGGGGCTCACTGAAGCTTTCTTT. Amino acids: CASSPPLGLTEAFF.

This clonotype was counted at least ten times. The chain combines TRBV5-1 with TRBJ1-1; 9 bases are a match to TRBD1. The CDR3 is 14 residues long. Germline lookup yields CDR1 SGHRS and CDR2 YFSETQ. The V gene end was trimmed by 0 bases and the J gene end by 3 bases; junction bases not matched to a gene: 0. The DNA of the CDR3 is TGCGCCAGCAGCTTGGGGACAGGGGACACTGAAGCTTTCTTT. Its protein is CASSLGTGDTEAFF.

The V and J genes are TRBV5-1 and TRBJ2-1; D is ambiguous. The germline V gene encodes CDR1 SGHRS and CDR2 YFSETQ. The CDR3 length is 13 residues. With 0 bases removed from V and 7 bases from J, the gap between germline ends came to 8 bases. CDR3 residues: CASSLAPGNEQFF. DNA of the CDR3: TGCGCCAGCAGCTTGGCCCCTGGGAATGAGCAGTTCTTC.

In its sample, this clonotype was seen many times. The chain joins TRBV3-1 to TRBJ2-7; 7 bases agree with TRBD1. This CDR3 has 14 residues. The V gene's germline CDR1 is LGHDT and CDR2 YNNKEL (reference sequence). V was pared by 4 bases and J by 2 bases, with 5 bases of the junction left unmatched. CDR3 loop: CASSPWDSTYEQYF. The CDR3 DNA reads as TGTGCCAGCAGCCCTTGGGACAGCACCTACGAGCAGTACTTC.

This clonotype was seen repeatedly, ten times or more. V usage is TRBV6-5 and J usage is TRBJ1-2; perhaps TRBD1 as D (6 bases). The V gene's germline CDR1 is MNHEY and CDR2 SVGAGI. The CDR3 is 13 amino acids. Trimming shortened V by 6 bases and J by 4 bases, and 12 bases separated the two germline ends. The CDR3 nucleotides are TGTGCCAGCAGCAATGGACAGATCTATGGCTACACCTTC. It yields the protein CASSNGQIYGYTF.

This clonotype was seen at least ten times. The rearrangement links TRBV6-1 to TRBJ1-1, with D hard to call. The V end was cut by 3 bases, the J end by 2 bases, with 10 bases between. Germline CDR1 is MNHNS and CDR2 is SASEGT. The CDR3 is 14 amino acids. The CDR3, as DNA: TGTGCCAGCAGTGAGTGGGGTCTAAACACTGAAGCTTTCTTT. It translates to CASSEWGLNTEAFF.

The table lists this clonotype with many counts. The J gene is TRBJ2-7, the V gene TRBV5-1, with 8 positions matching TRBD1. Trimming at V came to 3 bases and at J to 7 bases, leaving 12 bases not matched to a gene. CDR3 length: 15 amino acids. Germline V gives CDR1 SGHRS, CDR2 YFSETQ. The CDR3 sequence is CASSSNRDRRTEQYF. CDR3 nucleotide sequence: TGCGCCAGCAGCTCAAACCGGGACAGGAGGACTGAGCAGTACTTC.

This clonotype appeared a few times. The chain recombines TRBV20-1 with TRBJ2-2; unclear D gene. Deletions cut 4 bases from V and 2 bases from J, with 14 bases between. The CDR3 length is 15 residues. Germline lookup yields CDR1 DFQATT and CDR2 SNEGSKA (reference sequence). CDR3: CSATPPNHNTGELFF. The CDR3 DNA is TGCAGTGCTACTCCGCCCAACCACAACACCGGGGAGCTGTTTTTT.

This clonotype was seen at least ten times. The genes are TRBV4-1 and TRBJ1-3; the D is unclear. The CDR3 covers 19 residues. Germline V gene data show CDR1 as MGHRA and CDR2 as YSYEKL. Trimming left V 1 base short and J 0 bases short, with 19 bases between. CDR3 sequence: CASSQVDLGFRSSGNTIYF. In nucleotides, the CDR3 is TGCGCCAGCAGCCAAGTTGACCTTGGCTTTAGGAGCTCTGGAAACACCATATATTTT.

This clonotype was seen ten or more times. This chain links TRBV7-8 with TRBJ1-1; D might be TRBD1 (5 bases). Germline V lookup: CDR1 SGHVS, CDR2 FQNEAQ. The CDR3 runs to 14 residues. Trimming left V 2 bases short and J 6 bases short, with 13 bases between. The CDR3 bases are TGTGCCAGCAGCTTAACGGGCCCGGGGGCTGAAGCTTTCTTT. It is translated as CASSLTGPGAEAFF.

This clonotype was recorded at least ten times. The chain employs TRBV20-1 and TRBJ1-2; 8 nucleotides match TRBD1. Trimming cost V 5 bases and J 3 bases; bases outside gene matches: 2. Germline loops: CDR1 DFQATT, CDR2 SNEGSKA (reference sequence). This CDR3 is 12 amino acids long. This chain's CDR3 is CSAQDRDYGYTF. The DNA for the CDR3 is TGCAGTGCTCAGGACAGGGACTATGGCTACACCTTC.

This clonotype was seen ten or more times. The chain carries TRBV19 and TRBJ1-1; D ambiguous. The germline V gene encodes CDR1 LNHDA and CDR2 SQIVND (reference sequence). V was cut by 0 bases and J by 3 bases, with 14 bases left in between. The CDR3 loop spans 16 amino acids. CDR3 amino acids: CASSIDQAGWDTEAFF. CDR3 nucleotide sequence: TGTGCCAGTAGTATAGATCAAGCAGGATGGGACACTGAAGCTTTCTTT.

This clonotype has at least ten counts. This chain connects TRBV5-1 to TRBJ2-2, with D possibly being TRBD2 (5 bases). Trimming pared 1 base from V and 1 base from J, leaving 11 bases between. Germline V CDR1 and CDR2: SGHRS, YFSETQ. The CDR3 covers 16 residues. The CDR3 DNA reads as TGCGCCAGCAGCTTGTCCGGGGAGCTGAACACCGGGGAGCTGTTTTTT. It encodes CASSLSGELNTGELFF.

There are many counts of this clonotype. The CDR3 DNA reads as TGTGCCAGCAGCTTAACGACAGGGGCTGGGGCCAACGTCCTGACTTTC. Protein sequence: CASSLTTGAGANVLTF. The chain uses TRBV7-9 and TRBJ2-6, with 8 positions matching TRBD1. The trim removed 2 bases at V and 2 bases at J, leaving 2 bases unmatched. CDR1 SEHNR and CDR2 FQNEAQ come from the germline V gene (reference sequence). The CDR3 consists of 16 residues.

The sample holds a few counts of this clonotype. The chain recombines TRBV2 with TRBJ1-2; TRBD1 is a possible D gene (6 bases). Per the germline V gene, CDR1 is SNHLY and CDR2 is FYNNEI. Trimming removed 6 bases from V and 3 bases from J, with 11 bases in between. The CDR3 is 13 residues long. CDR3 sequence reads: CASRTGGDYGYTF. The CDR3 DNA reads as TGTGCCAGCAGGACAGGAGGGGACTATGGCTACACCTTC.

This clonotype occurred many times. The J gene is TRBJ2-3, the V gene TRBV9, with 9 bases lining up with TRBD1. Unmatched junction bases numbered 6, after V lost 2 bases and J lost 2 bases. The germline V gene has CDR1 SGDLS and CDR2 YYNGEE. The CDR3 consists of 16 residues. The CDR3 reads CASSVGDRDATDTQYF. In DNA form, the CDR3 reads TGTGCCAGCAGCGTCGGGGACAGGGACGCCACAGATACGCAGTATTTT.